A selection of T cell receptor beta chains follows, all from one sample in a study of CD8+CD57+ T cells in acquired aplastic anemia. TCRdb re-derived calls from the reads in MiXCR, one entry per CDR3 protein. The sample holds under 200,000 distinct CDR3 sequences, around 48% seen once. Input material: sorted CD4+, CD8+, or CD8+CD57+ T cells (not recorded which) from PBMCs. The origin of the receptors is a human donor with aplastic anemia. The CDR3 runs from the conserved cysteine through the conserved F or W. A D gene is named only where the DNA matches it firmly. Some rows have no size entry. The others give once, few or many, or a class for an expanded clone.

j_call d_call v_call clone_size cdr3_aa cdr3_nt
TRBJ2-5 NA TRBV7-2 few CASSREYQETQYF TGTGCCAGCAGCCGAGAGTACCAAGAGACCCAGTACTTC
TRBJ2-3 TRBD2 TRBV9 few CASSVGIWEGIRTDTQYF TGTGCCAGCAGCGTAGGGATATGGGAGGGGATTCGCACAGATACGCAGTATTTT
TRBJ2-7 NA TRBV20-1 NA CSASPEAGPYEQYF TGCAGTGCTAGCCCGGAGGCGGGCCCCTACGAGCAGTACTTC
TRBJ1-1 TRBD1 TRBV7-9 many CASSSSGQGNTEAFF TGTGCCAGCAGCTCCTCGGGACAGGGGAACACTGAAGCTTTCTTT
TRBJ1-1 NA TRBV18 NA CASSPPWGSPNTEAFF TGTGCCAGCTCACCACCGTGGGGCAGCCCTAACACTGAAGCTTTCTTT
TRBJ2-7 TRBD1 TRBV12-3/TRBV12-4 NA CASSSGTDPYEQYF TGTGCCAGCAGTTCCGGGACAGACCCCTACGAGCAGTACTTC
TRBJ1-5 NA TRBV29-1 NA CSVGGRGNQPQHF TGCAGCGTGGGGGGACGGGGGAATCAGCCCCAGCATTTT
TRBJ2-7 NA TRBV2 NA CASSEGRDSGEQYF TGTGCCAGCAGTGAGGGCAGGGATAGCGGCGAGCAGTACTTC
TRBJ1-5 NA TRBV19 few CASIRQGGVEPQHF TGTGCCAGTATAAGGCAGGGCGGAGTGGAGCCCCAGCATTTT
TRBJ2-7 NA TRBV4-1 many CASSQERAYEQYF TGCGCCAGCAGCCAAGAGAGGGCCTACGAGCAGTACTTC
TRBJ2-7 TRBD2 TRBV20-1 NA CSARGRIDEQYF TGCAGTGCTCGCGGGAGGATCGACGAGCAGTACTTC
TRBJ1-5 NA TRBV19 once CASSISRDNQPQHF TGTGCCAGTAGTATAAGCAGGGACAATCAGCCCCAGCATTTT
TRBJ2-7 TRBD1 TRBV11-2 many CASSLHLGQASTYEQYF TGTGCCAGCAGCTTACATCTAGGACAGGCCTCGACCTACGAGCAGTACTTC
TRBJ2-3 TRBD1 TRBV19 NA CASSLGTGPRASTDTQYF TGTGCCAGTAGTCTAGGGACAGGGCCCCGCGCCTCCACAGATACGCAGTATTTT
TRBJ1-5 NA TRBV20-1 NA CSATGLAQHF TGCAGTGCTACAGGGTTGGCCCAGCATTTT
TRBJ1-5 TRBD1 TRBV24-1 NA CATYRGQPQHF TGTGCCACCTACAGGGGACAGCCCCAGCATTTT
TRBJ1-2 NA TRBV10-3 NA CAISVRDGYGYTF TGTGCCATCAGTGTAAGGGATGGCTATGGCTACACCTTC
TRBJ1-2 TRBD1 TRBV2 many CASSARQGTYGYTF TGTGCCAGCAGTGCTCGACAGGGTACCTATGGCTACACCTTC
TRBJ2-7 NA TRBV19 many CASSMTLARPYEQYF TGTGCCAGTAGTATGACGCTAGCGAGACCCTACGAGCAGTACTTC
TRBJ1-1 NA TRBV7-9 many CASIRVGNTEAFF TGTGCCAGCATCCGTGTAGGGAACACTGAAGCTTTCTTT
TRBJ2-3 NA TRBV20-1 NA CSAISSITIGADTQYF TGCAGTGCTATTTCCTCCATCACGATCGGGGCAGATACGCAGTATTTT
TRBJ1-2 NA TRBV5-6 many CASSPSAGLGYGYTF TGTGCCAGCAGCCCCTCCGCTGGCCTAGGCTATGGCTACACCTTC
TRBJ2-3 TRBD2 TRBV10-1 NA CASSEPTETSAGRNTQYF TGCGCCAGCAGTGAGCCAACAGAGACTAGCGCAGGTAGAAATACGCAGTACTTT
TRBJ1-5 NA TRBV20-1 NA CSASRGAQPQHF TGCAGTGCTAGTAGGGGGGCCCAGCCCCAGCATTTT
TRBJ2-7 NA TRBV30 many CAWSPKGGEQYF TGTGCCTGGAGTCCCAAGGGGGGCGAGCAGTACTTC
TRBJ1-2 NA TRBV20-1 many CSARGGGFSGYTF TGCAGTGCTAGAGGGGGGGGGTTTAGCGGCTACACCTTC
TRBJ1-2 TRBD1 TRBV2 NA CASIRTGAYGYTF TGTGCCAGCATCCGGACAGGGGCCTATGGCTACACCTTC
TRBJ1-2 TRBD1 TRBV7-9 many CASSPSQGPPYGYTF TGTGCCAGCAGCCCTTCACAGGGGCCTCCCTATGGCTACACCTTC
TRBJ2-3 NA TRBV2 NA CASSEVDTQYF TGTGCCAGCAGTGAAGTGGATACGCAGTATTTT
TRBJ1-2 NA TRBV10-3 NA CAIGPEEGSYGYTF TGTGCCATCGGCCCAGAAGAGGGGAGCTATGGCTACACCTTC
TRBJ2-7 NA TRBV2 NA CASQDSGTRTYEQYF TGTGCCAGCCAAGACTCCGGGACACGAACCTACGAGCAGTACTTC
TRBJ2-7 TRBD2 TRBV2 NA CASRRLAGERNEQYF TGTGCCAGCAGACGACTAGCGGGAGAACGGAACGAGCAGTACTTC
TRBJ1-5 NA TRBV7-9 NA CASSSIYSNQPQHF TGTGCCAGCAGCTCTATATATAGCAATCAGCCCCAGCATTTT
TRBJ2-5 NA TRBV7-9 few CASSLDSGETQYF TGTGCCAGCAGTCTCGACTCGGGAGAGACCCAGTACTTC
TRBJ2-5 NA TRBV19 NA CASSVLTQETQYF TGTGCCAGTAGTGTCCTCACCCAAGAGACCCAGTACTTC
TRBJ2-1 TRBD2 TRBV4-2 NA CASSQTSGRRENGQFF TGTGCCAGCAGCCAAACTAGCGGGAGGCGGGAGAATGGGCAGTTCTTC
TRBJ2-1 NA TRBV10-3 NA CAISATGREQFF TGTGCCATCAGTGCCACAGGGCGTGAGCAGTTCTTC
TRBJ2-2 TRBD2 TRBV6-2/TRBV6-3 many CASTGGHLNTGELFF TGTGCCAGCACGGGGGGGCACTTAAACACCGGGGAGCTGTTTTTT
TRBJ2-7 NA TRBV7-3 NA CASSLVWGPSYEQYF TGTGCCAGCAGCTTAGTCTGGGGTCCCTCCTACGAGCAGTACTTC
TRBJ1-1 NA TRBV2 many CASSIGQTNTEAFF TGTGCCAGCAGTATTGGACAGACGAACACTGAAGCTTTCTTT
TRBJ2-7 NA TRBV6-1 many CASSPRLDEQYF TGTGCCAGCAGTCCGAGACTAGACGAGCAGTACTTC
TRBJ2-2 NA TRBV19 NA CASKGLRTTGELFF TGTGCCAGTAAGGGACTCAGGACTACCGGGGAGCTGTTTTTT
TRBJ2-1 TRBD1 TRBV5-6 few CASSFETGGYELFF TGTGCCAGCAGCTTTGAGACAGGGGGCTATGAGCTGTTCTTC
TRBJ2-1 TRBD2 TRBV13 NA CASASGSQYNEQFF TGTGCCAGCGCTAGCGGGAGTCAGTACAATGAGCAGTTCTTC
TRBJ2-7 TRBD1 TRBV2 NA CASRTGTGSYEQYF TGTGCCAGCAGGACCGGGACAGGGTCCTACGAGCAGTACTTC
TRBJ1-2 NA TRBV2 many CASSEARVNYGYTF TGTGCCAGCAGTGAAGCGCGGGTGAACTATGGCTACACCTTC
TRBJ2-5 TRBD1 TRBV7-8 many CASSEGQGGETQYF TGTGCCAGCAGCGAAGGACAGGGGGGAGAGACCCAGTACTTC
TRBJ1-2 TRBD1 TRBV24-1 once CATSDRGQGAGYTF TGTGCCACCAGTGATCGGGGACAGGGCGCTGGCTACACCTTC
TRBJ2-3 NA TRBV19 NA CASSPPLGLDSDTQYF TGTGCCAGTAGTCCCCCCCTCGGGTTAGATTCAGATACGCAGTATTTT
TRBJ2-3 NA TRBV20-1 once CSASTYRLGTDTQYF TGCAGTGCCAGCACCTATAGACTGGGGACAGATACGCAGTATTTT
TRBJ2-1 TRBD2 TRBV2 NA CASKTSGFMNEQFF TGTGCCAGCAAGACTAGCGGCTTCATGAATGAGCAGTTCTTC
TRBJ1-5 NA TRBV30 few CAWGRGRGPIRQPQHF TGTGCCTGGGGCAGGGGTCGGGGCCCTATACGTCAGCCCCAGCATTTT
TRBJ2-3 NA TRBV24-1 few CATSPSARGDTQYF TGTGCCACCAGTCCTAGCGCGAGGGGAGATACGCAGTATTTT
TRBJ1-2 NA TRBV6-1 many CASRDHTGTLF TGTGCCAGCAGGGACCACACCGGGACACTCTTC
TRBJ2-1 TRBD2 TRBV15 few CATSRALAGAYEQFF TGTGCCACCAGCAGAGCGCTAGCGGGAGCATATGAGCAGTTCTTC
TRBJ2-7 TRBD2 TRBV7-9 many CASSLTSGAYEQYF TGTGCCAGCAGCTTAACTAGCGGGGCCTACGAGCAGTACTTC
TRBJ2-7 TRBD1 TRBV7-2 NA CASSLPGQGGEQYF TGTGCCAGCAGCCTTCCGGGACAGGGTGGCGAGCAGTACTTC
TRBJ1-6 NA TRBV5-1 few CASSFGGDDSPLHF TGCGCCAGCAGCTTTGGAGGTGATGATTCACCCCTCCACTTT
TRBJ1-5 NA TRBV7-3 NA CASSLSHSQPQHF TGTGCCAGCAGCTTATCTCATAGTCAGCCCCAGCATTTT